The clone carrying this TCR beta chain was observed once. Its antigen remains unidentified. Germline V gene lookup returns CDR1 SGHDT and CDR2 YYEEEE. The V segment lost 2 bases and the J segment 4 bases; nucleotides outside the gene matches: 6. This CDR3 contains 15 residues. The data were obtained in a study of cytomegalovirus exposure and HLA in healthy donors. General study points: Reportedly, diagnosis of cytomegalovirus status by the classifier showed high specificity and sensitivity.

The PCR contained 60 Vbeta and 13 Jbeta primers. Clones were sequenced by immunoSEQ multiplex PCR, and TCRdb holds only the in-frame ones, with some missing. The data show around 100,000 clones, with roughly 75% seen just once and approximately 14% held by the top ten. The clonotype was recovered from a male donor in good health and CMV-seropositive. The specimen sequenced was PBMCs. V and J are TRBV5-6 and TRBJ1-1; 9 nucleotides agree with TRBD1. CDR3 sequence: CASSFGTGFSTEAFF. The CDR3, as DNA: TGTGCCAGCAGCTTCGGGACAGGGTTCAGCACTGAAGCTTTCTTT.